One and the same sample provided the 28 T cell receptor beta chains below, sequenced in a study of T cells in Graves' hyperthyroidism and ophthalmopathy. TCR beta CDR3 regions were amplified from RNA transcripts. RT-PCR in the first round (using the HTBI primer set) targeted the TCR CDR3. TCRdb reanalysed the multiplex PCR reads using MiXCR and keeps one entry per CDR3 protein. The repertoire holds almost 600,000 distinct CDR3 sequences, approximately 15% seen once, with 5.8% in the top ten. Sequencing was carried out using blood. The receptors derive from a woman under 40 with Graves' hyperthyroidism that later progressed to Graves' ophthalmopathy.

This clonotype was observed a few times. The chain is built from TRBV6-2 or TRBV6-3 and TRBJ2-3, with 11 positions matching TRBD2. Trimming removed 7 bases from V and 2 bases from J; junction bases left unmatched: 17. The CDR3 length is 19 residues. Germline CDR1 MNHEY, CDR2 SVGEGT. The CDR3 DNA follows: TGTGCCAGCACCCCCCTCCGGCTAGCGGGAGGCTCTTTCACAGATACGCAGTATTTT. Its protein is CASTPLRLAGGSFTDTQYF.

There are many counts of this clonotype. This CDR3 reads CASSPRDTYDNSPLHF. DNA of the CDR3: TGTGCCAGCAGTCCCCGGGACACCTACGATAATTCACCCCTCCACTTT. The chain couples TRBV28 to TRBJ1-6, with D perhaps TRBD1 (6 bases). The CDR3 contains 16 residues. Trimming shortened V by 5 bases and J by 5 bases, and 16 bases separated the two germline ends. CDR1 and CDR2 from the germline V gene are MDHEN and SYDVKM.

This clonotype was recorded at least ten times. J is TRBJ2-7 and V is TRBV28, with 7 bases aligning to TRBD1. Germline lookup yields CDR1 MDHEN and CDR2 SYDVKM. V gave up 6 bases and J gave up 8 bases; unmatched junction bases: 16. CDR3 length equals 15 residues. DNA for the CDR3: TGTGCCAGCAGCGTTCCCCGGACAGGAAGTAACCAGCAGTACTTC. As protein: CASSVPRTGSNQQYF.

This clonotype was seen ten or more times. The rearrangement uses TRBV30 and TRBJ2-3; 7 bases map to TRBD2. Germline CDR1 is GTSNPN and CDR2 is SVGIG (reference sequence). The junction had 10 bases not matched to a gene; V was cut back by 2 bases and J by 5 bases. The CDR3 consists of 15 residues. The CDR3 DNA follows: TGTGCCTGGAGTCTGGCGGGGGAGAGGGAAGATACGCAGTATTTT. It yields the protein CAWSLAGEREDTQYF.

The V and J genes are TRBV12-3 or TRBV12-4 and TRBJ2-2; 7 nucleotides match TRBD2. CDR3 length equals 16 residues. Trimming at V came to 6 bases and at J to 4 bases, leaving 11 bases not matched to a gene. In DNA, the CDR3 is TGTGCCAGCAGCCGCGGGCTAGCGGCGGCCACCGGGGAGCTGTTTTTT. Amino acid sequence: CASSRGLAAATGELFF.

The V call is TRBV19, the J call TRBJ2-6; D remains unclear. The CDR3 sequence is 12 residues long. Trimming took off 10 bases at V and 0 bases at J, with 4 bases between the two ends. The germline CDR1 and CDR2 sequences are LNHDA and SQIVND (reference sequence). CDR3 loop: CAIRSGANVLTF. As DNA, the CDR3 is TGTGCCATACGCTCTGGGGCCAACGTCCTGACTTTC. Drawing the rest from reference TRBV19 and TRBJ2-6, the complete variable domain is DGGITQSPKYLFRKEGQNVTLSCEQNLNHDAMYWYRQDPGQGLRLIYYSQIVNDFQKGDIAEGYSVSREKKESFPLTVTSAQKNPTAFYLCAIRSGANVLTFGAGSRLTVL.

This clonotype was detected a few times. V and J are TRBV7-9 and TRBJ1-1; D is undetermined. V was clipped by 2 bases and J by 0 bases, with 10 bases between them. The length of the CDR3 is 15 residues. Germline V gene data show CDR1 as SEHNR and CDR2 as FQNEAQ (reference sequence). CDR3 protein: CASSLMRELNTEAFF. The CDR3 DNA follows: TGTGCCAGCAGCTTAATGCGGGAATTGAACACTGAAGCTTTCTTT.

This clonotype was observed at least ten times. This sequence joins TRBV11-3 and TRBJ2-1; D is possibly TRBD2 (6 bases). V was pared by 2 bases and J by 5 bases, with 13 bases between. This CDR3 has 15 residues. Germline V gene lookup returns CDR1 SGHNT and CDR2 YENEEA. In nucleotides, the CDR3 is TGTGCCAGCAGCTTAAGGTTTAGCGGTAACAATGAGCAGTTCTTC. Its translation: CASSLRFSGNNEQFF.

This clonotype turned up a few times. The chain uses TRBV12-3 or TRBV12-4 and TRBJ1-6, with 7 positions matching TRBD1. Trimming removed 5 bases from V and 10 bases from J; junction bases left unmatched: 5. The CDR3 extends over 13 amino acids. CDR3 amino acids: CASSRGRESPLHF. CDR3 DNA: TGTGCCAGCAGTAGGGGGCGCGAATCACCCCTCCACTTT.

This clonotype occurred many times. The chain employs TRBV29-1 and TRBJ2-7; TRBD1 matches 7 bases. This CDR3 spans 14 amino acids. J lost 7 bases, V lost 3 bases, and 12 bases had no gene match. Germline V CDR1 and CDR2: SQVTM, ANQGSEA. The CDR3 coding sequence is TGCAGCGTTGACCCGGACAGGATCCCCAGAGAGCAGTACTTC. Translation gives CSVDPDRIPREQYF.

This clonotype was detected ten times or more. This sequence joins TRBV9 and TRBJ2-4, with TRBD2 as a possible D gene (6 bases). This CDR3 has 16 amino acids. Germline V gene data show CDR1 as SGDLS and CDR2 as YYNGEE. The ends were cut back, 3 bases at V and 2 bases at J, with 15 bases in the middle. The CDR3 spells CASSAQGGGPKNIQYF. CDR3 DNA: TGTGCCAGCAGCGCCCAGGGAGGTGGACCCAAAAACATTCAGTACTTC. Drawing the rest from reference TRBV9 and TRBJ2-4, the complete variable domain is DSGVTQTPKHLITATGQRVTLRCSPRSGDLSVYWYQQSLDQGLQFLIQYYNGEERAKGNILERFSAQQFPDLHSELNLSSLELGDSALYFCASSAQGGGPKNIQYFGAGTRLSVL.

This clonotype was counted ten times or more. The chain combines TRBV6-2 or TRBV6-3 with TRBJ2-7; the match to TRBD1 covers 7 bases. The CDR3 has 13 amino acids. J gave up 1 base and V 7 bases, and 4 bases lay outside the gene matches. Germline-derived CDR1 and CDR2 are MNHEY and SVGEGT. The CDR3 spells CASTHRGSYEQYF. In DNA form, the CDR3 reads TGTGCCAGCACCCACAGGGGATCCTACGAGCAGTACTTC.

This clonotype showed up many times. The V gene is TRBV5-1, the J gene TRBJ2-5; 8 bases are shared with TRBD1. V shed 4 bases, J shed 4 bases, and the junction held 3 bases outside the gene matches. The CDR3 is 13 residues long. Germline loops: CDR1 SGHRS, CDR2 YFSETQ. DNA for the CDR3: TGCGCCAGCAGCCAGGGGGCTCGAGAGACCCAGTACTTC. Encoded protein: CASSQGARETQYF.

The sample holds many counts of this clonotype. This sequence joins TRBV6-1 and TRBJ2-1; D is undetermined. This CDR3 is built from 13 residues. V was trimmed by 0 bases and J by 8 bases, leaving 8 bases between them. Germline-derived CDR1 and CDR2 are MNHNS and SASEGT. CDR3 amino acids: CASSEARLDEQFF. The CDR3 nucleotides read TGTGCCAGCAGTGAAGCGCGTCTGGATGAGCAGTTCTTC.

This clonotype was seen repeatedly, ten times or more. The CDR3 nucleotides read TGTGCCAGCAGCCAACTAGCGGGAGACGCAGATACGCAGTATTTT. Translation: CASSQLAGDADTQYF. The chain employs TRBV11-3 and TRBJ2-3; TRBD2 matches 11 bases. V shed 5 bases and J 4 bases; nucleotides not matched to a gene: 5. CDR1 is SGHNT, CDR2 YENEEA, per germline. This CDR3 has 15 amino acids.

This clonotype was observed many times. The CDR3 spells CASSPLANYGYTF. DNA of the CDR3: TGTGCCAGCAGTCCCCTGGCTAACTATGGCTACACCTTC. The J gene is TRBJ1-2, the V gene TRBV27; D gene unclear. Germline-derived CDR1 and CDR2 are MNHEY and SMNVEV (reference sequence). V lost 5 bases, J lost 0 bases, and 7 bases lay in between. The length of the CDR3 is 13 residues.

This clonotype has a count of ten or more. The CDR3 sequence is CSARAGLAGPKSPYNEQFF. DNA for the CDR3: TGCAGTGCTAGAGCGGGACTAGCGGGACCCAAAAGTCCCTACAATGAGCAGTTCTTC. The chain joins TRBV20-1 to TRBJ2-1; 13 bases line up with TRBD2. The CDR3 sequence is 19 residues long. V dropped 1 base and J dropped 2; count of bases not matched to a gene: 11. CDR1 and CDR2 (germline): DFQATT, SNEGSKA (reference sequence).

This clonotype was detected a few times. This chain connects TRBV27 to TRBJ2-7, with 8 bases fitting TRBD1. Looked up from germline, CDR1 is MNHEY and CDR2 is SMNVEV (reference sequence). Trimming at V came to 7 bases and at J to 7 bases, leaving 12 bases not matched to a gene. CDR3 length: 14 amino acids. The CDR3 here is CASKPGTGQGEQYF. The DNA of the CDR3 is TGTGCCAGCAAACCCGGGACAGGCCAGGGGGAGCAGTACTTC.

The table lists this clonotype with many counts. This chain joins TRBV19 and TRBJ2-3, with 8 bases identical to TRBD1. Germline V lookup: CDR1 LNHDA, CDR2 SQIVND (reference sequence). Germline trimming cut 5 bases from V and 6 bases from J; bases unmatched to any gene: 4. The CDR3 covers 13 residues. In DNA form, the CDR3 reads TGTGCCAGTAGTGGACACAGGGGGGATACGCAGTATTTT. Its protein is CASSGHRGDTQYF.

The chain recombines TRBV7-8 with TRBJ2-2; TRBD2 aligns across 7 bases. The CDR3 has 14 residues. J was trimmed by 8 bases and V by 4 bases; bases with no gene match: 7. Germline CDR1 SGHVS, CDR2 FQNEAQ. The CDR3 bases are TGTGCCAGCAGCTCCCTGAACGGGAGGGGGGAGCTGTTTTTT. Encoded protein: CASSSLNGRGELFF.

This clonotype was counted many times. This chain uses TRBV2 with TRBJ1-3, with D uncertain. This CDR3 has 15 residues. Trimming removed 4 bases from V and 0 bases from J, with 10 bases in between. Germline loops: CDR1 SNHLY, CDR2 FYNNEI. CDR3 amino acids: CASSADDYSGNTIYF. CDR3 nucleotides: TGTGCCAGCAGTGCAGATGACTACTCTGGAAACACCATATATTTT.

This clonotype was detected many times. The rearrangement joins TRBV29-1 to TRBJ1-1, with 8 bases matching TRBD1. CDR1 is SQVTM, CDR2 ANQGSEA, per germline. This CDR3 has 14 amino acids. V lost 4 bases, J lost 4 bases, and 8 bases stayed unmatched. As DNA, the CDR3 is TGCAGCGTTGTTACACAGGGGGATAGCACTGAAGCTTTCTTT. It is translated as CSVVTQGDSTEAFF.

Ten or more counts support this clonotype. This chain links TRBV28 with TRBJ1-2, with a possible D match to TRBD1 (6 bases). V shed 7 bases and J shed 3 bases, with 15 bases lying between them. The CDR3 extends over 14 amino acids. Germline values: CDR1 MDHEN, CDR2 SYDVKM. The CDR3 region has the DNA TGTGCCAGCACCCTCGGGGCAGGGGACTATGGCTACACCTTC. Amino acids: CASTLGAGDYGYTF.

A few counts support this clonotype. This sequence joins TRBV6-5 and TRBJ1-4, with 7 bases fitting TRBD1. With 0 bases clipped from V and 8 bases from J, the junction kept 9 bases outside the gene matches. Germline assignment: CDR1 MNHEY and CDR2 SVGAGI. The CDR3 totals 16 residues. In DNA form, the CDR3 reads TGTGCCAGCAGTTACTCAGCTGACAGGGTCGAGGAAAAACTGTTTTTT. Translated: CASSYSADRVEEKLFF.

The sample holds many counts of this clonotype. The genes are TRBV12-3 or TRBV12-4 and TRBJ1-2, with TRBD1 identical over 8 bases. V lost 5 bases and J lost 4; bases outside the gene matches: 3. The CDR3 loop spans 13 amino acids. CDR3 sequence reads: CASSTGTGYGYTF. The CDR3 DNA reads TGTGCCAGCAGTACCGGGACAGGCTATGGCTACACCTTC.

The table lists this clonotype with many counts. This chain uses TRBV18 with TRBJ2-1; perhaps TRBD2 as D (5 bases). The CDR3 totals 16 residues. The V and J ends lost 2 bases and 3 bases respectively, with 14 bases between them. CDR1 is KGHSH, CDR2 LQKENI, per germline. CDR3 sequence reads: CASSPRYEGNYNEQFF. Written as DNA, the CDR3 is TGTGCCAGCTCACCAAGGTATGAGGGTAACTACAATGAGCAGTTCTTC.

The rearrangement links TRBV9 to TRBJ2-2; D is unclear. This CDR3 has 17 residues. V was clipped by 4 bases and J by 3 bases, with 19 bases between them. Looked up from germline, CDR1 is SGDLS and CDR2 is YYNGEE. The CDR3 DNA sequence: TGTGCCAGCAGCTCCTCTCCGCGAAGATTAGACACCGGGGAGCTGTTTTTT. The encoded protein is CASSSSPRRLDTGELFF. Together with reference TRBV9 and TRBJ2-2, the CDR3 gives the full variable domain: DSGVTQTPKHLITATGQRVTLRCSPRSGDLSVYWYQQSLDQGLQFLIQYYNGEERAKGNILERFSAQQFPDLHSELNLSSLELGDSALYFCASSSSPRRLDTGELFFGEGSRLTVL.

This chain uses TRBV6-2 or TRBV6-3 with TRBJ1-1; the D is unclear. Germline lookup yields CDR1 MNHEY and CDR2 SVGEGT. Trimming took 8 bases from V and 1 from J, leaving 14 bases between them. The CDR3 runs 14 residues. This CDR3 is CASDPETGNTEAFF. CDR3 coding DNA: TGTGCCAGCGACCCAGAGACGGGGAACACTGAAGCTTTCTTT.